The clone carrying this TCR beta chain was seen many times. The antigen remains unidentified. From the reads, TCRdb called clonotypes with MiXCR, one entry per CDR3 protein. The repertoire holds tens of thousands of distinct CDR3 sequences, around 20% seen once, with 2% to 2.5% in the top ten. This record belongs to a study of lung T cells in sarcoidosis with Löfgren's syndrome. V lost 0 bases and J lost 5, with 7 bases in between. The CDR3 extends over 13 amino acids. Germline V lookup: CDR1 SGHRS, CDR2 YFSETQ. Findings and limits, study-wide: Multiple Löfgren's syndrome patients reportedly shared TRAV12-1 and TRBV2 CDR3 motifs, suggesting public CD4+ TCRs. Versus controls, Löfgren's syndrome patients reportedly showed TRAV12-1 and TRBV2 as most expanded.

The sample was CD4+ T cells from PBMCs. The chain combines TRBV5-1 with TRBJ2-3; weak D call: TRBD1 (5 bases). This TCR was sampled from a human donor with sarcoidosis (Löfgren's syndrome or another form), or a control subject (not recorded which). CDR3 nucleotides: TGCGCCAGCAGCTTGGACCAGGGAGATACGCAGTATTTT. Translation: CASSLDQGDTQYF.